The clone carrying this TCR beta chain was counted at least ten times. The sample belongs to a study of T cell repertoires in cytomegalovirus infection. Whole-study context: Both CMV infection and a matching HLA type were indicated by public TCR beta signatures.

V was clipped by 5 bases and J by 2 bases, with 15 bases between them. Germline loops: CDR1 SEHNR, CDR2 FQNEAQ (reference sequence). The CDR3 length is 15 residues. Each CDR3 protein gets one entry after TCRdb re-called the reads with MiXCR. The sample holds hundreds of thousands of distinct CDR3 sequences, about 10% seen once. The receptor was isolated from a human donor in good health (CMV status not recorded). Some clones in this sample may be carry-over from other donors' samples. Sequenced input: PBMCs. The chain combines TRBV7-9 with TRBJ1-1; D perhaps matches TRBD1 (5 bases). The CDR3 DNA is TGTGCCAGCAGCACCGCCGGGAGGGGAAACACTGAAGCTTTCTTT. Residues: CASSTAGRGNTEAFF.